A single sample gave rise to the 29 T cell receptor beta chains below, sequenced in a study of cytomegalovirus exposure and HLA in healthy donors. Repertoires were generated with immunoSEQ multiplex PCR, while TCRdb's copy carries only in-frame clones and drops some. The table lists roughly 250,000 clones, around 85% of them singletons, with roughly 1.2% in the top ten. The sequenced sample was PBMCs. The receptors stem from a woman aged 25 to 39 in good health and CMV-seropositive.

This clone was recorded only once. The chain links TRBV27 to TRBJ2-5, with 8 positions matching TRBD2. Germline lookup yields CDR1 MNHEY and CDR2 SMNVEV (reference sequence). J gave up 4 bases and V 3 bases, and 4 bases lay outside the gene matches. The CDR3 is 14 residues long. The CDR3 nucleotides are TGTGCCAGCAGTTTGGGACTAGGGGCAGAGACCCAGTACTTC. It codes for CASSLGLGAETQYF.

The CDR3 nucleotides are TGCAGCGTTGAAGAGGTGCTAGAAGGTATAGAGGGCTACACCTTC. Translating gives CSVEEVLEGIEGYTF. The chain carries TRBV29-1 and TRBJ1-2, with unresolved D. The CDR3 totals 15 residues. V gave up 0 bases and J gave up 8 bases, with 19 bases separating them. Germline CDR1 is SQVTM and CDR2 is ANQGSEA. The variable domain in full, completed from reference TRBV29-1 and TRBJ1-2, reads SAVISQKPSRDICQRGTSLTIQCQVDSQVTMMFWYRQQPGQSLTLIATANQGSEATYESGFVIDKFPISRPNLTFSTLTVSNMSPEDSSIYLCSVEEVLEGIEGYTFGSGTRLTVV.

The chain couples TRBV19 to TRBJ1-4, with D possibly matching TRBD1 (6 bases). Germline V gives CDR1 LNHDA, CDR2 SQIVND (reference sequence). The germline V and J ends were trimmed by 4 bases and 8 bases, with 11 bases remaining between them. The CDR3 is made up of 13 amino acids. The CDR3 here is CASSTRTVEKLFF. CDR3 in DNA: TGTGCCAGTAGTACAAGGACAGTCGAAAAACTGTTTTTT.

The chain is built from TRBV18 and TRBJ2-7, with D perhaps TRBD2 (6 bases). This CDR3 spans 17 amino acids. Germline V gives CDR1 KGHSH, CDR2 LQKENI. The ends were cut back, 2 bases at V and 5 bases at J, with 22 bases in the middle. The CDR3: CASSPSTRAAGGNEQYF. CDR3 sequence (DNA): TGTGCCAGCTCACCATCGACCAGAGCGGCAGGCGGGAACGAGCAGTACTTC.

The V call is TRBV10-2, the J call TRBJ1-2; 7 bases line up with TRBD1. Losses at the gene ends were 8 bases for V and 3 bases for J; bases not matched to a gene: 6. The CDR3 is made up of 13 amino acids. Germline V lookup: CDR1 WSHSY, CDR2 SAAADI. CDR3 sequence: CASLRDRDYGYTF. CDR3 DNA sequence: TGCGCCAGCTTAAGGGACAGAGACTATGGCTACACCTTC.

The V gene is TRBV19, the J gene TRBJ2-3, with TRBD2 as a possible D gene (6 bases). The CDR3 is 17 residues long. Germline V gene sequence: CDR1 LNHDA, CDR2 SQIVND (reference sequence). V shed 5 bases and J shed 2 bases, with 20 bases lying between them. CDR3 sequence: CASSFPGGAENTDTQYF. The CDR3 bases are TGTGCCAGTAGTTTCCCCGGGGGAGCGGAAAACACAGATACGCAGTATTTT.

The DNA of the CDR3 is TGCGCCAGCAGCTCTCGACTAGCGGGGGACTACGAGCAGTACTTC. This sequence encodes CASSSRLAGDYEQYF. This chain links TRBV4-1 with TRBJ2-7; 12 bases map to TRBD2. This CDR3 is 15 amino acids long. The V segment lost 5 bases and the J segment 3 bases; nucleotides outside the gene matches: 5. Germline CDR1 reads MGHRA; CDR2 reads YSYEKL.

The rearrangement joins TRBV11-3 to TRBJ1-5; no reliable D call. This CDR3 has 13 residues. Germline values: CDR1 SGHNT, CDR2 YENEEA. V lost 0 bases and J 5 bases, leaving 5 bases between the germline ends. The CDR3 spells CASSLDSDQPQHF. CDR3 nucleotides: TGTGCCAGCAGCTTAGACAGCGATCAGCCCCAGCATTTT.

The rearrangement uses TRBV6-1 and TRBJ2-7, with TRBD2 identical over 7 bases. The germline CDR1 and CDR2 sequences are MNHNS and SASEGT. With V trimmed by 2 bases and J by 2 bases, 12 bases remained unmatched. CDR3 size: 17 residues. CDR3 in amino acids: CASSETERRLAAYEQYF. CDR3 coding DNA: TGTGCCAGCAGTGAAACGGAGCGGAGGCTAGCGGCCTACGAGCAGTACTTC.

This rearrangement joins TRBV30 to TRBJ2-3; 14 positions agree with TRBD2. V trimming: 3 bases; J trimming: 3 bases; junction bases outside the gene matches: 2. The CDR3 totals 15 residues. CDR1 and CDR2 (germline): GTSNPN, SVGIG (reference sequence). CDR3 protein: CAWRGTSGRTDTQYF. The CDR3 nucleotides are TGTGCCTGGAGGGGGACTAGCGGGAGAACAGATACGCAGTATTTT.

The rearrangement joins TRBV5-1 to TRBJ2-3, with 12 bases identical to TRBD1. This CDR3 region has 14 residues. Germline V gives CDR1 SGHRS, CDR2 YFSETQ. Trimming removed 4 bases from V and 4 bases from J; junction bases left unmatched: 1. CDR3 in amino acids: CASSGTGGADTQYF. DNA for the CDR3: TGCGCCAGCAGCGGGACAGGGGGCGCAGATACGCAGTATTTT.

This clone was recorded once. CDR3 region: CASSPGQGAPNYGYTF. DNA of the CDR3: TGTGCCAGCAGTCCGGGACAGGGGGCTCCAAACTATGGCTACACCTTC. The V call is TRBV27, the J call TRBJ1-2, with 12 bases matching TRBD1. The germline V gene encodes CDR1 MNHEY and CDR2 SMNVEV (reference sequence). This CDR3 contains 16 residues. V was pared by 5 bases and J by 2 bases, with 6 bases of the junction left unmatched.

The chain recombines TRBV27 with TRBJ2-5; D perhaps matches TRBD2 (6 bases). Germline V gene data show CDR1 as MNHEY and CDR2 as SMNVEV (reference sequence). Trimming removed 5 bases from V and 4 bases from J, with 17 bases in between. The CDR3 sequence is 15 residues long. CDR3 protein: CASSPGPLGGETQYF. In nucleotides, the CDR3 is TGTGCCAGCAGTCCAGGACCCTTGGGGGGAGAGACCCAGTACTTC.

V gene TRBV11-3 combines with J gene TRBJ2-1; D remains ambiguous. This CDR3 comprises 13 residues. V lost 2 bases, J lost 4 bases, and 6 bases lay in between. The germline gives CDR1 SGHNT, CDR2 YENEEA. The CDR3 DNA sequence: TGTGCCAGCAGCTTAAACTCTTACAATGAGCAGTTCTTC. Amino acids: CASSLNSYNEQFF.

The chain couples TRBV5-1 to TRBJ1-4, with unresolved D. Germline-derived CDR1 and CDR2 are SGHRS and YFSETQ. V was cut by 0 bases and J by 3 bases, with 6 bases left in between. The CDR3 totals 14 residues. The CDR3 loop reads CASSLGQSNEKLFF. CDR3 coding DNA: TGCGCCAGCAGCTTGGGGCAATCTAATGAAAAACTGTTTTTT.

This rearrangement joins TRBV6-5 to TRBJ1-1; D not certain. V lost 2 bases to trimming and J lost 0 bases, with 4 bases between them. The germline CDR1 and CDR2 sequences are MNHEY and SVGAGI. The CDR3 contains 13 residues. CDR3 protein: CASSYSMNTEAFF. CDR3 DNA sequence: TGTGCCAGCAGTTACAGCATGAACACTGAAGCTTTCTTT.

The rearrangement links TRBV29-1 to TRBJ1-1; TRBD1 matches 8 bases. Germline V CDR1 and CDR2: SQVTM, ANQGSEA. The V and J ends lost 3 bases and 10 bases, in that order; junction bases with no gene match: 10. The CDR3 totals 13 residues. This CDR3 is CSVDLVRGRGAFF. CDR3 nucleotide sequence: TGCAGCGTTGACCTCGTCAGGGGGCGCGGAGCTTTCTTT.

This clone was detected only once. This chain uses TRBV7-3 with TRBJ2-2; 12 nucleotides line up with TRBD2. The CDR3 contains 21 residues. The V gene's germline CDR1 is SGHTA and CDR2 FQGTGA. The junction had 15 bases not matched to a gene; V was cut back by 1 base and J by 3 bases. The CDR3 region is CASSLRPWPSGRGLDTGELFF. The CDR3, as DNA: TGTGCCAGCAGCTTAAGACCTTGGCCTAGCGGGAGGGGATTGGACACCGGGGAGCTGTTTTTT.

This chain connects TRBV30 to TRBJ1-3; D unclear. Trimming shortened V by 2 bases and J by 3 bases, and 5 bases separated the two germline ends. The CDR3 consists of 12 residues. Per germline, CDR1 GTSNPN and CDR2 SVGIG (reference sequence). The CDR3, as DNA: TGTGCCTGGAGTCTTAATGGAAACACCATATATTTT. Its protein product is CAWSLNGNTIYF.

The chain couples TRBV19 to TRBJ1-2; tentative D call: TRBD1 (6 bases). CDR1 is LNHDA and CDR2 is SQIVND in the germline V gene (reference sequence). Trimming stripped 0 bases from V and 8 bases from J, with 22 bases between. The CDR3 spans 17 residues. The CDR3: CASSIDQSLGAHKGYTF. CDR3 bases: TGTGCCAGTAGTATAGATCAGTCCTTGGGGGCGCATAAGGGCTACACCTTC.

This chain connects TRBV5-1 to TRBJ2-5; 7 bases are shared with TRBD2. This CDR3 is built from 16 residues. CDR1 is SGHRS and CDR2 is YFSETQ in the germline V gene. Trimming at V came to 3 bases and at J to 1 base, leaving 9 bases not matched to a gene. CDR3 region: CASSSGEVAGQETQYF. DNA for the CDR3: TGCGCCAGCAGCTCCGGGGAGGTAGCGGGCCAAGAGACCCAGTACTTC.

J is TRBJ1-2 and V is TRBV6-5; 10 nucleotides align to TRBD1. V was pared by 4 bases and J by 3 bases, with 8 bases of the junction left unmatched. The V gene's germline CDR1 is MNHEY and CDR2 SVGAGI. The CDR3 is 16 amino acids. CDR3 sequence (DNA): TGTGCCAGCAGTTCACCTCGGGGACAGGGGTACTATGGCTACACCTTC. Translated: CASSSPRGQGYYGYTF.

This clone has only one observation. V gene TRBV6-6 combines with J gene TRBJ2-5; D might be TRBD2 (5 bases). The CDR3 is 14 residues long. V was pared by 6 bases and J by 4 bases, with 15 bases between. CDR1 is MNHNY, CDR2 SVGAGI, per germline (reference sequence). CDR3 region: CASRGSRARETQYF. For the CDR3, the DNA is TGTGCCAGCAGAGGCTCGAGGGCCAGAGAGACCCAGTACTTC.

This sequence joins TRBV27 and TRBJ2-7, with TRBD2 identical over 7 bases. CDR1 is MNHEY, CDR2 SMNVEV, per germline (reference sequence). The CDR3 spans 16 residues. Losses at the gene ends were 6 bases for V and 1 base for J; bases not matched to a gene: 12. The CDR3 DNA sequence: TGTGCCAGCAGCCCTCTAGCGGCCATATCGTCCTACGAGCAGTACTTC. It yields the protein CASSPLAAISSYEQYF.

This clone was counted a single time. This chain links TRBV11-3 with TRBJ1-1; perhaps TRBD1 as D (6 bases). Germline V lookup: CDR1 SGHNT, CDR2 YENEEA. Trimming took off 8 bases at V and 1 base at J, with 11 bases between the two ends. This CDR3 region has 13 residues. The CDR3 DNA reads as TGTGCCAGCTTATCGACAGGGAACACTGAAGCTTTCTTT. It encodes CASLSTGNTEAFF.

V is TRBV5-1 and J is TRBJ2-5; 13 nucleotides agree with TRBD2. CDR1 is SGHRS, CDR2 YFSETQ, per germline. This CDR3 comprises 15 residues. J gave up 4 bases and V 7 bases, and 7 bases lay outside the gene matches. This chain's CDR3 is CASLPTSGRAETQYF. The CDR3 DNA reads TGCGCCAGCCTCCCAACTAGCGGGAGGGCAGAGACCCAGTACTTC.

The chain recombines TRBV15 with TRBJ2-3; TRBD1 matches 7 bases. Trimming removed 5 bases from V and 0 bases from J; junction bases left unmatched: 2. Germline lookup yields CDR1 LNHNV and CDR2 YYDKDF (reference sequence). The CDR3 contains 14 residues. CDR3: CATSQGVSTDTQYF. CDR3 sequence (DNA): TGTGCCACCAGCCAGGGGGTTAGCACAGATACGCAGTATTTT.

V is TRBV2 and J is TRBJ1-4; D is perhaps TRBD1 (6 bases). Trimming removed 6 bases from V and 5 bases from J, with 16 bases in between. The CDR3 contains 15 residues. Germline assignment: CDR1 SNHLY and CDR2 FYNNEI. In DNA form, the CDR3 reads TGTGCCAGCAGCCCTGGGGGACATTTAAATGAAAAACTGTTTTTT. Its translation is CASSPGGHLNEKLFF.

V is TRBV27 and J is TRBJ2-7; D possibly corresponds to TRBD2 (6 bases). CDR1 is MNHEY, CDR2 SMNVEV, per germline (reference sequence). The CDR3 is 14 residues long. V lost 6 bases, J lost 0 bases, and 12 bases lay in between. The CDR3 nucleotides are TGTGCCAGCAGCTTTAGCGGATACTCCTACGAGCAGTACTTC. This translates into CASSFSGYSYEQYF.